This section outlines one T cell receptor beta chain sequence together with its context. Its antigen is currently unknown. The CDR3 has 16 residues. Trimming took 4 bases from V and 4 from J; bases not matched to a gene: 4. CDR1 and CDR2 from the germline V gene are MGHRA and YSYEKL. All of the donors resided in Nashville, Tennessee, and each was a Caucasian adult. This entry belongs to a study of shared clonotypes between healthy human individuals. Using 200 ng DNA, approximately 27,000 T cell genomes, the sorted-subset replicate PCRs were run. Assay used: immunoSEQ multiplex PCR; TCRdb lists only in-frame clones, some missing. The sample yields 2 million to 2.5 million clones, approximately 94% seen once. Study-level points and caveats: Naive subsets generally exceeded memory subsets in estimated richness. What rarefaction showed was incomplete sorted-subset sequencing despite large depth.

Sequenced material: naive CD4+ T cells sorted from blood. Subset denoted: CD45RA+ positively selected. The receptor comes from a man between 18 and 29 years old in good health. The chain combines TRBV4-1 with TRBJ2-2; 12 positions match TRBD2. The CDR3 nucleotides are TGCGCCAGCAGCCGCATACTAGCGGGGGGCACCGGGGAGCTGTTTTTT. As protein: CASSRILAGGTGELFF.